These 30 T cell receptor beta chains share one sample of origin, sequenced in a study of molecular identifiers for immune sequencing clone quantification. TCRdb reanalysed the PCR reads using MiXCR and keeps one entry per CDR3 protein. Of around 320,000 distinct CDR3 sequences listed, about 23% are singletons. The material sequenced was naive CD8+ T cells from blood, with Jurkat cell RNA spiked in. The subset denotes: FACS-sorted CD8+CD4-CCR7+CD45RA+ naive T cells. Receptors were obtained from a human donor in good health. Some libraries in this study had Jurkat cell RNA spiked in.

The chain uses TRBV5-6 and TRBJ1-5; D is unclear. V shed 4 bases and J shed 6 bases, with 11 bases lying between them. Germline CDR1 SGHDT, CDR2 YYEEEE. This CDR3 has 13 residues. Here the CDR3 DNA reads TGTGCCAGCAGCCTCGGATTAAGTCAGCCCCAGCATTTT. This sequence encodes CASSLGLSQPQHF.

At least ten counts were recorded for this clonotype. CDR3 amino acids: CASSLDHHTDTQYF. The CDR3, as DNA: TGTGCCAGCAGTCTTGACCACCACACAGATACGCAGTATTTT. The chain is built from TRBV6-2 or TRBV6-3 and TRBJ2-3; D remains ambiguous. The CDR3 length is 14 residues. Looked up from germline, CDR1 is MNHEY and CDR2 is SVGEGT. The V end was cut by 5 bases, the J end by 2 bases, with 11 bases between.

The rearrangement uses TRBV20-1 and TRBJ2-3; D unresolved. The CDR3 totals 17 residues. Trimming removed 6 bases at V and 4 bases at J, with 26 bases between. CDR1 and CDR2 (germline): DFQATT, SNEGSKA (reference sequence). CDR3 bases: TGCAGTGCCCCCAGCGAACCGGCTCGGAAGGTTTCAGATACGCAGTATTTT. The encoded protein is CSAPSEPARKVSDTQYF.

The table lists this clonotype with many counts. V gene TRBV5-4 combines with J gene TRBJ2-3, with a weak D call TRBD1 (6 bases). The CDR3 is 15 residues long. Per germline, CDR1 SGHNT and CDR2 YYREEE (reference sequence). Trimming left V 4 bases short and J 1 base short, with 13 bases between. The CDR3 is CASSAQGSGTDTQYF. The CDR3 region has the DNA TGTGCCAGCAGCGCACAGGGTAGCGGCACAGATACGCAGTATTTT.

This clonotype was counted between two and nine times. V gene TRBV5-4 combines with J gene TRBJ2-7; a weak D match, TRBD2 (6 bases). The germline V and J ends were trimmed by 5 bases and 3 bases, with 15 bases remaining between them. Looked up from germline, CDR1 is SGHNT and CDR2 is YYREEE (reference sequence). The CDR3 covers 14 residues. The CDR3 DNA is TGTGCCAGCAGTTCTCTTCAGGGAGGCTACGAGCAGTACTTC. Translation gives CASSSLQGGYEQYF.

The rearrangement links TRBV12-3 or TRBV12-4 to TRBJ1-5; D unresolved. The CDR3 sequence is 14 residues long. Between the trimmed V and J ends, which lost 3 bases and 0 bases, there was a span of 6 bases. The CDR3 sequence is CASSFSDSNQPQHF. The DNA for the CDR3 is TGTGCCAGCAGTTTCTCCGATAGCAATCAGCCCCAGCATTTT.

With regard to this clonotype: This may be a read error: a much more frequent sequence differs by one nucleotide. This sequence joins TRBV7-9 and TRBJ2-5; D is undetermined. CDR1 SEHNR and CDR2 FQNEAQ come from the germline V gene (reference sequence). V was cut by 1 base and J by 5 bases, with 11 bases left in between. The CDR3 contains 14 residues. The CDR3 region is CASSLGWGTETQYF. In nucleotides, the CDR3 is TGTGCCAGCAGCTTAGGTTGGGGAACCGAGACCCAGTACTTC.

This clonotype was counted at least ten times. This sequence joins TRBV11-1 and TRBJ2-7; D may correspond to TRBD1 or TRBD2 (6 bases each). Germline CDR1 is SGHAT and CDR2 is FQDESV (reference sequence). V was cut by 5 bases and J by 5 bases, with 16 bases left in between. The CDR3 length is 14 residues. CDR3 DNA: TGTGCCAGCAGCCAGATCCGGGGGCTTAACGAGCAGTACTTC. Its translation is CASSQIRGLNEQYF.

The CDR3 sequence: CASSLDVYSNQPQHF. The CDR3 nucleotides are TGTGCCAGCAGTTTAGACGTTTATAGCAATCAGCCCCAGCATTTT. The V call is TRBV12-3 or TRBV12-4, the J call TRBJ1-5; the D is unclear. The V end lost 1 base, the J end lost 0 bases, and 7 bases lay between the germline ends. This CDR3 comprises 15 residues.

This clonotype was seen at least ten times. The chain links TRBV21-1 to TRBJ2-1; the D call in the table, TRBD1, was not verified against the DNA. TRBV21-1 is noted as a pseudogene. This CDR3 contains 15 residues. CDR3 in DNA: TGTGCCAGTTGGATCGAGAGGGGCCGTTGGAATGAGCAGTTCTTC. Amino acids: CASWIERGRWNEQFF.

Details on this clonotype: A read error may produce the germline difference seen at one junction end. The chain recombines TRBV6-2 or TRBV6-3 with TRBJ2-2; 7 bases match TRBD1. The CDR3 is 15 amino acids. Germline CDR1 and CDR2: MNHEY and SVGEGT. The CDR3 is CASRPGTADTGEQFF. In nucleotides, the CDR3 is TGTGCCAGCAGACCCGGGACAGCCGATACCGGGGAGCAGTTTTTT.

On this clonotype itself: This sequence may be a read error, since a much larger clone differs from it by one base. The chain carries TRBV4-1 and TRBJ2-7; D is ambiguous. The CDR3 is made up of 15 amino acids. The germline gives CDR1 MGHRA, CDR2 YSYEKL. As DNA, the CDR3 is TGCACCAGCAGCCAAGAGCCAGCACCCACAGCCGAGCAGTACTTC. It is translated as CTSSQEPAPTAEQYF.

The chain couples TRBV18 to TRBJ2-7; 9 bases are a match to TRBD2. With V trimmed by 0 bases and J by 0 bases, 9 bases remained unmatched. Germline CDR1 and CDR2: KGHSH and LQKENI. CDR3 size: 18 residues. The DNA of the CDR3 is TGTGCCAGCTCACCACCGGGTAGCGGGAGCCTCCACTCCTACGAGCAGTACTTC. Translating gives CASSPPGSGSLHSYEQYF.

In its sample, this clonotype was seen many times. The CDR3 DNA reads TGTGCCAGCAGCGTAGGTGTGGGGCCCGGGGAGCTGTTTTTT. Its translation is CASSVGVGPGELFF. The chain uses TRBV9 and TRBJ2-2; perhaps TRBD1 as D (5 bases). Germline V gene sequence: CDR1 SGDLS, CDR2 YYNGEE. The CDR3 runs to 14 residues. V was shortened by 0 bases and J by 6 bases, with 9 bases between the two germline ends.

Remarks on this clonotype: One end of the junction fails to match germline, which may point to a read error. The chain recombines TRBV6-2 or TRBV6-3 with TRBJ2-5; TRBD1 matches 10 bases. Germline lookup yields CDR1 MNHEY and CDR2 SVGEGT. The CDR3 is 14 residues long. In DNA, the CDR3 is TGTGCCGGCAGTTGGACAGGGGGTAAAGAGACCCAGTACTTC. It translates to CAGSWTGGKETQYF.

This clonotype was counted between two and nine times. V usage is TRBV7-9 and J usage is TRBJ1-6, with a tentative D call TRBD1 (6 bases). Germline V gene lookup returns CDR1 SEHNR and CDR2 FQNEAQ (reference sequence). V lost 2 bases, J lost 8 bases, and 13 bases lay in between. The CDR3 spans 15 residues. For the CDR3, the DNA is TGTGCCAGCAGCTTAATGGGGGCAGGCCATTCACCCCTCCACTTT. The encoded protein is CASSLMGAGHSPLHF.

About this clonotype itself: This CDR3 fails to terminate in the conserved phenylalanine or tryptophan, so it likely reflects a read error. CDR3 DNA sequence: TGTGCCAGCAGCTCCCAGGACTACCAAGAGACCCAGTACTCC. This sequence encodes CASSSQDYQETQYS. This rearrangement joins TRBV7-9 to TRBJ2-5, with D possibly matching TRBD2 (5 bases). Trimming shortened V by 4 bases and J by 0 bases, and 9 bases separated the two germline ends. CDR3 length: 14 amino acids. The V gene's germline CDR1 is SEHNR and CDR2 FQNEAQ (reference sequence).

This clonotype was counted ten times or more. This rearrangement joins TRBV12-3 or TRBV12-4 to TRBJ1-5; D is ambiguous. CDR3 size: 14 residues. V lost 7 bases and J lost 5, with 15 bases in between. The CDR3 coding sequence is TGTGCCAGCACCGGGGATGACGCGGATCAGCCCCAGCATTTT. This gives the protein CASTGDDADQPQHF.

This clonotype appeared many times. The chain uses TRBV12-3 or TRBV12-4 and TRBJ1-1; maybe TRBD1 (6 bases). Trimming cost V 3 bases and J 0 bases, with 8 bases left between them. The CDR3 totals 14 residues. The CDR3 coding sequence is TGTGCCAGCAGTTTTGGGGGCCTGAACACTGAAGCTTTCTTT. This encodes CASSFGGLNTEAFF.

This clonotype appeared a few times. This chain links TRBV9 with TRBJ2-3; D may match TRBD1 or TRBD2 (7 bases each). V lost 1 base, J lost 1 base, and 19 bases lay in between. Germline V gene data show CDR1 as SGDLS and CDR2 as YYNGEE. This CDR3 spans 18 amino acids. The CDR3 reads CASSVSPQGGEGTDTQYF. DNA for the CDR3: TGTGCCAGCAGCGTATCTCCCCAGGGGGGGGAAGGCACAGATACGCAGTATTTT.

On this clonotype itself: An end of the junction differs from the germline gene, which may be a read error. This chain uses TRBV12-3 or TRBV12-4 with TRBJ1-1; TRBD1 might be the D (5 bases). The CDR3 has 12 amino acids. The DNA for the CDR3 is TGTGCCGGCAGCCCAAGGGGCACTGAAGCTTTCTTT. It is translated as CAGSPRGTEAFF.

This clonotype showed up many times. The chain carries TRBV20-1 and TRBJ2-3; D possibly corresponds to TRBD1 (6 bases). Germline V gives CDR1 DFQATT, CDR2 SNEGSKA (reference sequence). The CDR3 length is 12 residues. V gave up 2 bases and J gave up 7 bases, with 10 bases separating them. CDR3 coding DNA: TGCAGTGCTAGAATACAGGGCCATACGCAGTATTTT. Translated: CSARIQGHTQYF.

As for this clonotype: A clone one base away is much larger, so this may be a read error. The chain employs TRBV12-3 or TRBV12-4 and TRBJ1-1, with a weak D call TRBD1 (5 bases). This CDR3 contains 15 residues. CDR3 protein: CGSSFPTGGATEAFF. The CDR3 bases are TGTGGCAGCAGTTTCCCCACGGGGGGAGCCACTGAAGCTTTCTTT.

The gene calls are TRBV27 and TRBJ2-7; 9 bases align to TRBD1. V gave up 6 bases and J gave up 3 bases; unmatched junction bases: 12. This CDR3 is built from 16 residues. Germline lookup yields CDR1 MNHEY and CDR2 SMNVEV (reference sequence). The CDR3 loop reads CASSQITRTGVYEQYF. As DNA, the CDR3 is TGTGCCAGCAGCCAAATAACCAGGACAGGGGTCTACGAGCAGTACTTC.

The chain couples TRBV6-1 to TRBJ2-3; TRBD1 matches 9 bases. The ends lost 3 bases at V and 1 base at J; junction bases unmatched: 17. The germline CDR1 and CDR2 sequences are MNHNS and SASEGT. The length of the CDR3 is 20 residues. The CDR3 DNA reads TGTGCCAGCAGTGATCCCCTAGAACCCGGGACAGGGTTTCGCACAGATACGCAGTATTTT. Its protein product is CASSDPLEPGTGFRTDTQYF.

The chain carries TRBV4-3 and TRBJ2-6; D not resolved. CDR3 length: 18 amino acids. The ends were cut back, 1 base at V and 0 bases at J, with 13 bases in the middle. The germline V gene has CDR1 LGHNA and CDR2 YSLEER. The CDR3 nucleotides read TGCGCCAGCAGCCAAGGAGCGACTCATAGCTCTGGGGCCAACGTCCTGACTTTC. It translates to CASSQGATHSSGANVLTF.

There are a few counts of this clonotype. The chain's CDR3 is CASSPRTGIEVEQYF. DNA of the CDR3: TGTGCCAGTAGTCCGAGGACAGGGATTGAAGTTGAGCAGTACTTC. The chain joins TRBV19 to TRBJ2-7, with 8 bases fitting TRBD1. V shed 5 bases, J shed 7 bases, and the junction held 13 bases outside the gene matches. This CDR3 spans 15 amino acids. Germline V gene sequence: CDR1 LNHDA, CDR2 SQIVND (reference sequence).

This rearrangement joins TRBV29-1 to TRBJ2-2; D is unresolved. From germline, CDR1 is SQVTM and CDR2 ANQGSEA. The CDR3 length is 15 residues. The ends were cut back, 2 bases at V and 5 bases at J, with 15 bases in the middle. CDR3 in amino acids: CSVETGGSLTGELFF. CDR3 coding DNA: TGCAGCGTTGAAACGGGTGGAAGCTTAACCGGGGAGCTGTTTTTT.

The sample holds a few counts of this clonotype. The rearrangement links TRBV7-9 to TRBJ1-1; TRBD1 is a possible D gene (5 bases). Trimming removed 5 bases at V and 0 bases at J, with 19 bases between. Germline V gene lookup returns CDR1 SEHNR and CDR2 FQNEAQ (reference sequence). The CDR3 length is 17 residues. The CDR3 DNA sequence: TGTGCCAGCAGCGGTTCGGCTAACAGGAGTTTGAACACTGAAGCTTTCTTT. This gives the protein CASSGSANRSLNTEAFF. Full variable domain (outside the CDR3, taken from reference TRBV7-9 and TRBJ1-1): DTGVSQNPRHKITKRGQNVTFRCDPISEHNRLYWYRQTLGQGPEFLTYFQNEAQLEKSRLLSDRFSAERPKGSFSTLEIQRTEQGDSAMYLCASSGSANRSLNTEAFFGQGTRLTVV.

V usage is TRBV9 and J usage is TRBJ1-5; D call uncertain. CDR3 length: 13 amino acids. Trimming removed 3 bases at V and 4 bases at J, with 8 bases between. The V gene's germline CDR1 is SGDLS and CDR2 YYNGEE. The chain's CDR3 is CASSGTENQPQHF. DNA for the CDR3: TGTGCCAGCAGCGGGACGGAGAATCAGCCCCAGCATTTT.